This record covers a single T cell receptor beta chain. Its antigen is still unknown. No much larger clone is present one base from it, and per-base qualities are unavailable. This sample stems from a study of T cells after posttransplantation cyclophosphamide (dated by TCRdb to between 2015 and 2016). Regarding the study in general: Using TRB sequencing, the study followed how the T cell repertoire rebuilt after myeloablative bone marrow transplantation with posttransplantation cyclophosphamide given as GVHD prophylaxis. Blood from every one of the approximately 30 PTCy patients who had 1-year posttransplant specimens underwent TRB sequencing. Because TRA and TRB clonality were tightly correlated in 9 or 10 samples, subsequent TCR analyses were focused on TRB only. Samples from a few dozen PTCy-treated patients, along with samples from 15 to 20 of their related bone marrow donors, underwent antigen receptor sequencing. In 3 patients, up to about 3 additional blood samples taken between 2 and 5.2 years after transplant also underwent TRB sequencing, as did pretransplant blood from several patients. Public TRB sequences were checked against a database of over 3,600 sequences associated with responses to pathogens, tumor antigens, self-antigens and alloantigens.

The germline V gene (reference sequence) gives CDR1 as GTSNPN and CDR2 as SVGIG. The CDR3 numbers 15 residues from cysteine through phenylalanine. Only the CDR3 DNA is retained, 45 bases long and in frame from the first base. A distance of 11 bases separates the germline ends of V and J, which lose 0 bases and 3 bases respectively. The paper's findings and limits, for the study overall: The TRB repertoires of T cells infiltrating skin or the GI tract showed only limited overlap with the TRB repertoires found in blood. Across roughly 49 patients, TRB clonality was highly associated with recipient CMV seropositivity and CMV reactivation, and diversity in PTCy patients was similar to diversity in CNI/methotrexate controls. At 1-2 months, donor-recipient similarity was low but rose over the first year, and the later blood repertoires were often dominated by donor CD8+ memory clones.

To count as naive, T cells had to be viable CD3+CD4+ or CD3+CD8+ cells with a CCR7+CD45RA+CD45RO-CD95-CD27+CD28+ profile. Peripheral blood samples were provided by related bone marrow donors on the day of marrow donation. Mononuclear cells from peripheral blood and bone marrow were separated by Ficoll-Hypaque density centrifugation and then cryopreserved. Sorting of CD4+ and CD8+ T cells, including naive and memory subsets, was performed by FACS on a FACSAria II. TRB sequencing used genomic DNA with the immunoSEQ assay at survey resolution or the hsTCRB kit. The published analysis was carried out like this. The immunoSEQ software handled the initial read processing, while the LymphoSeq R package was used for the repertoire analyses. Clonality was calculated as 1 minus normalized Shannon entropy, and the Gini coefficient was also calculated for each TRB dataset. Phenotypes of unsorted samples were inferred by mapping TRB sequences from sorted subsets of the recipient or donor onto unsorted samples of the same recipient. What TCRdb holds here is the immuneACCESS table cut down to in-frame rearrangements. Part of the clones is not present; checked against another copy, under half of the missing clones reflect an unresolved V gene, and the others are unexplained. From that table come the V and J calls and clone size; the DNA was used to work out D and trimming. The sample contains 15,000 to 20,000 clones, roughly 92% of them found a single time. 0.27% of the sample is held by the ten biggest clonotypes.

The sequence was collected from a woman aged 45-65 years in good health and a related stem cell transplant donor. The rearrangement joined TRBV30 to TRBJ2-2, and possibly TRBD1, on 6 matching bases. Specimen: naive CD4+ T cells sorted from blood. The CDR3 protein is CAWSVRGRDTGELFF. The sequenced DNA is TGTGCCTGGAGTGTCAGGGGCCGAGACACCGGGGAGCTGTTTTTT.